The 23 T cell receptor beta chains reported below all come from one sample, sequenced in a study of blood T cell repertoires in COVID-19. Sequencing used immunoSEQ multiplex PCR; TCRdb keeps in-frame clones, though not all of them. The repertoire holds about 40,000 clones, with approximately 80% as singletons. The specimen was peripheral blood. The receptor source for this set is a man aged 50-59 years with active or convalescent COVID-19.

This clone came up once. The V gene is TRBV10-1, the J gene TRBJ1-6; D remains ambiguous. The CDR3 sequence is 13 residues long. Germline V gene data show CDR1 as WNHNN and CDR2 as SYGVQD (reference sequence). Trimming took off 2 bases at V and 7 bases at J, with 6 bases between the two ends. The CDR3 coding sequence is TGCGCCAGCAGTGAGACAGCCAATTCACCCCTCCACTTT. Translation gives CASSETANSPLHF.

V and J are TRBV28 and TRBJ2-1; TRBD1 might be the D (6 bases). This CDR3 is built from 15 residues. Trimming shortened V by 9 bases and J by 7 bases, and 22 bases separated the two germline ends. Germline V CDR1 and CDR2: MDHEN, SYDVKM. The CDR3 sequence: CASVRMGAPSNEQFF. CDR3 coding DNA: TGTGCCAGTGTCCGGATGGGGGCCCCTAGTAATGAGCAGTTCTTC.

This clone was seen a few times. The rearrangement joins TRBV7-3 to TRBJ2-6, with 10 bases aligning to TRBD2. Per the germline V gene, CDR1 is SGHTA and CDR2 is FQGTGA. The CDR3 covers 18 residues. J lost 4 bases, V lost 5 bases, and 11 bases had no gene match. The CDR3: CASSTERGGRSGANVLTF. Here the CDR3 DNA reads TGTGCCAGCAGCACCGAGCGGGGGGGCCGATCGGGGGCCAACGTCCTGACTTTC.

The chain links TRBV5-1 to TRBJ2-7; 8 nucleotides agree with TRBD1. V trimming: 5 bases; J trimming: 0 bases; junction bases outside the gene matches: 7. This CDR3 comprises 15 residues. From germline, CDR1 is SGHRS and CDR2 YFSETQ. The CDR3: CASSRQGSSSYEQYF. CDR3 in DNA: TGCGCCAGCAGTAGACAGGGGTCGAGCTCCTACGAGCAGTACTTC.

This sequence joins TRBV7-6 and TRBJ2-1; 11 nucleotides match TRBD1. CDR3 length: 15 amino acids. Trimming at V came to 5 bases and at J to 6 bases, leaving 6 bases not matched to a gene. Looked up from germline, CDR1 is SGHVS and CDR2 is FNYEAQ. The CDR3 coding sequence is TGTGCCAGCAGCCACGGACAGGGGGCTGGCAATGAGCAGTTCTTC. Translated, it gives CASSHGQGAGNEQFF.

This clone appeared a single time. J is TRBJ1-5 and V is TRBV7-9; D not certain. CDR1 is SEHNR and CDR2 is FQNEAQ in the germline V gene (reference sequence). The CDR3 has 12 amino acids. Trimming took 2 bases from V and 4 from J, leaving 3 bases between them. CDR3 amino acids: CASSLYNQPQHF. CDR3 bases: TGTGCCAGCAGCTTATATAATCAGCCCCAGCATTTT. The full variable domain, in which reference TRBV7-9 and TRBJ1-5 provide the parts outside the CDR3, is DTGVSQNPRHKITKRGQNVTFRCDPISEHNRLYWYRQTLGQGPEFLTYFQNEAQLEKSRLLSDRFSAERPKGSFSTLEIQRTEQGDSAMYLCASSLYNQPQHFGDGTRLSIL.

The chain combines TRBV7-9 with TRBJ2-1, with a tentative D call TRBD2 (5 bases). With 6 bases removed from V and 0 bases from J, the gap between germline ends came to 12 bases. Germline CDR1 reads SEHNR; CDR2 reads FQNEAQ (reference sequence). The CDR3 has 15 amino acids. CDR3 bases: TGTGCCAGCAGTCGTAGGACTCGCTCCTACAATGAGCAGTTCTTC. This gives the protein CASSRRTRSYNEQFF.

This chain links TRBV11-3 with TRBJ1-2; 7 bases fit TRBD1. Germline V gene data show CDR1 as SGHNT and CDR2 as YENEEA. The CDR3 totals 16 residues. V was pared by 5 bases and J by 2 bases, with 11 bases of the junction left unmatched. CDR3 coding DNA: TGTGCCAGCAGCACAGAAGGTAGGGGGCTCAACTATGGCTACACCTTC. It yields the protein CASSTEGRGLNYGYTF.

The rearrangement uses TRBV11-2 and TRBJ2-1; a possible D gene is TRBD1 (6 bases). The germline V gene has CDR1 SGHAT and CDR2 FQNNGV. V shed 2 bases and J shed 4 bases, with 12 bases lying between them. The CDR3 is 15 residues long. CDR3 amino acids: CASSLQQGYYNEQFF. Here the CDR3 DNA reads TGTGCCAGCAGCTTACAACAGGGATATTACAATGAGCAGTTCTTC.

The chain is built from TRBV7-9 and TRBJ2-7, with D possibly being TRBD1 (5 bases). The CDR3 extends over 15 amino acids. V was trimmed by 5 bases and J by 1 base, leaving 15 bases between them. Germline lookup yields CDR1 SEHNR and CDR2 FQNEAQ (reference sequence). CDR3 DNA sequence: TGTGCCAGCAGCGCCGCACCCCAGGGTTCCTACGAGCAGTACTTC. It encodes CASSAAPQGSYEQYF. Complete variable domain (other parts from reference TRBV7-9 and TRBJ2-7): DTGVSQNPRHKITKRGQNVTFRCDPISEHNRLYWYRQTLGQGPEFLTYFQNEAQLEKSRLLSDRFSAERPKGSFSTLEIQRTEQGDSAMYLCASSAAPQGSYEQYFGPGTRLTVT.

This chain links TRBV30 with TRBJ2-2; D is perhaps TRBD1 (6 bases). V was cut by 4 bases and J by 4 bases, with 16 bases left in between. Germline loops: CDR1 GTSNPN, CDR2 SVGIG (reference sequence). The CDR3 runs 15 residues. This chain's CDR3 is CAWNSDRSGTGELFF. The CDR3, as DNA: TGTGCCTGGAATAGCGACAGGTCTGGCACCGGGGAGCTGTTTTTT.

The chain combines TRBV10-1 with TRBJ2-7; 8 positions agree with TRBD1. The CDR3 has 16 amino acids. The trim removed 6 bases at V and 0 bases at J, leaving 10 bases unmatched. In germline, CDR1 is WNHNN, CDR2 SYGVQD (reference sequence). The CDR3 loop is CASRVGTGESSYEQYF. The CDR3 DNA reads as TGCGCCAGCAGAGTTGGGACAGGCGAGAGCTCCTACGAGCAGTACTTC.

This clone was seen only a few times. This rearrangement joins TRBV15 to TRBJ1-3; 7 nucleotides line up with TRBD1. The CDR3 sequence is 15 residues long. Germline-derived CDR1 and CDR2 are LNHNV and YYDKDF (reference sequence). V lost 2 bases to trimming and J lost 3 bases; unmatched junction nucleotides: 4. CDR3 in DNA: TGTGCCACCAGCAGATCCGGGGACAGTGGAAACACCATATATTTT. Its translation: CATSRSGDSGNTIYF. Supplemented by reference TRBV15 and TRBJ1-3, the full variable domain reads DAMVIQNPRYQVTQFGKPVTLSCSQTLNHNVMYWYQQKSSQAPKLLFHYYDKDFNNEADTPDNFQSRRPNTSFCFLDIRSPGLGDTAMYLCATSRSGDSGNTIYFGEGSWLTVV.

This clone appeared once. The chain couples TRBV5-1 to TRBJ1-5; D unresolved. The CDR3 consists of 15 residues. Germline CDR1 reads SGHRS; CDR2 reads YFSETQ. The ends were cut back, 2 bases at V and 2 bases at J, with 11 bases in the middle. CDR3 sequence reads: CASSFDNGGNQPQHF. Written as DNA, the CDR3 is TGCGCCAGCAGCTTTGACAACGGCGGCAATCAGCCCCAGCATTTT.

The chain recombines TRBV5-1 with TRBJ2-3; 7 nucleotides match TRBD2. Germline assignment: CDR1 SGHRS and CDR2 YFSETQ. V trimming: 0 bases; J trimming: 0 bases; junction bases outside the gene matches: 1. The length of the CDR3 is 15 residues. CDR3 coding DNA: TGCGCCAGCAGCTTGGGGCGGGGGAGCACAGATACGCAGTATTTT. This encodes CASSLGRGSTDTQYF.

The V gene is TRBV10-3, the J gene TRBJ2-3, with D possibly being TRBD1 (6 bases). This CDR3 region has 15 residues. Per the germline V gene, CDR1 is ENHRY and CDR2 is SYGVKD. Deletions cut 10 bases from V and 2 bases from J, with 19 bases between. CDR3 DNA: TGTGCCACCAAAAAGATTCAGGGGACCACAGATACGCAGTATTTT. Translation gives CATKKIQGTTDTQYF.

The V and J genes are TRBV2 and TRBJ2-7, with a possible D match to TRBD2 (5 bases). CDR1 is SNHLY, CDR2 FYNNEI, per germline. The CDR3 is 15 residues long. The ends were cut back, 6 bases at V and 1 base at J, with 16 bases in the middle. The CDR3 DNA reads TGTGCCAGCAGGGACTCGAAGGCGGGTTCCTACGAGCAGTACTTC. It specifies CASRDSKAGSYEQYF.

This rearrangement joins TRBV5-1 to TRBJ1-4; D perhaps matches TRBD1 (6 bases). CDR1 is SGHRS, CDR2 YFSETQ, per germline. There are 17 residues in the CDR3. V lost 1 base and J 3 bases, leaving 16 bases between the germline ends. CDR3 nucleotide sequence: TGCGCCAGCAGCTTGCTGGGGGCCGCCGCAGCTAATGAAAAACTGTTTTTT. Its protein is CASSLLGAAAANEKLFF.

V gene TRBV18 combines with J gene TRBJ1-1, with 8 nucleotides matching TRBD1. Germline CDR1 is KGHSH and CDR2 is LQKENI. The CDR3 loop spans 14 amino acids. V lost 6 bases and J lost 3; bases outside the gene matches: 6. The CDR3 DNA sequence: TGTGCCAGCTCTCGACAGGGGCAGCACACTGAAGCTTTCTTT. It encodes CASSRQGQHTEAFF.

The V and J genes are TRBV7-8 and TRBJ1-5; D is ambiguous. From germline, CDR1 is SGHVS and CDR2 FQNEAQ. The V and J ends lost 5 bases and 7 bases respectively, with 15 bases between them. The CDR3 runs 14 residues. The CDR3 DNA is TGTGCCAGCAGCCCCTTCGGAGGGCCCCAGCCCCAGCATTTT. It encodes CASSPFGGPQPQHF.

The DNA of the CDR3 is TGTGCCAGCTCACCCGGACAGGATAATTCACCCCTCCACTTT. Translation gives CASSPGQDNSPLHF. V gene TRBV18 combines with J gene TRBJ1-6; TRBD1 matches at 7 bases. J gave up 5 bases and V 3 bases, and 1 base lay outside the gene matches. CDR1 and CDR2 (germline): KGHSH, LQKENI. The CDR3 has 14 residues.

The rearrangement links TRBV5-1 to TRBJ2-2; D is perhaps TRBD2 (6 bases). CDR1 and CDR2 (germline): SGHRS, YFSETQ. Trimming stripped 4 bases from V and 5 bases from J, with 15 bases between. This CDR3 has 15 residues. CDR3 nucleotide sequence: TGCGCCAGCAGCGATTCTAGCGCCGGGACCGGGGAGCTGTTTTTT. It yields the protein CASSDSSAGTGELFF.

In its sample, this clone was seen once. The chain couples TRBV4-1 to TRBJ1-1; D is ambiguous. The germline gives CDR1 MGHRA, CDR2 YSYEKL. Between the trimmed V and J ends, which lost 0 bases and 4 bases, there was a span of 12 bases. CDR3 length: 15 residues. DNA of the CDR3: TGCGCCAGCAGCCAAGATAGGGCAGCGGGCACTGAAGCTTTCTTT. This encodes CASSQDRAAGTEAFF.